The 30 T cell receptor beta chains given below trace back to one sample, sequenced in a study of T cells in Graves' hyperthyroidism and ophthalmopathy. Authors of the study amplified TCR beta CDR3 regions from RNA transcripts. The HTBI primer set served for first-round RT-PCR of the TCR CDR3. From the multiplex PCR reads, TCRdb called clonotypes with MiXCR, one entry per CDR3 protein. Of approximately 370,000 distinct CDR3 sequences listed, about 15% were seen once; the top ten hold 34%. Sequenced input: blood. These receptor sequences come from a woman in her thirties with Graves' hyperthyroidism that later progressed to Graves' ophthalmopathy.

This clonotype came up many times. The rearrangement joins TRBV5-1 to TRBJ2-3, with TRBD2 matching 13 bases. Unmatched junction bases numbered 13, after V lost 4 bases and J lost 5 bases. The germline V gene has CDR1 SGHRS and CDR2 YFSETQ. This CDR3 comprises 18 residues. This chain's CDR3 is CASSPTNGLAGVLDTQYF. CDR3 nucleotides: TGCGCCAGCAGCCCAACGAACGGACTAGCGGGAGTTCTAGATACGCAGTATTTT.

In this sample, this clonotype turned up many times. V and J are TRBV11-2 and TRBJ2-7; no definite D call. CDR1 is SGHAT, CDR2 FQNNGV, per germline. The V end was cut by 1 base, the J end by 3 bases, with 7 bases between. This CDR3 spans 13 amino acids. CDR3 nucleotide sequence: TGTGCCAGCAGCTTAGCCCTCTACTACGAGCAGTACTTC. Protein: CASSLALYYEQYF.

Ten or more counts support this clonotype. The V call is TRBV27, the J call TRBJ2-7; D is perhaps TRBD2 (6 bases). V was trimmed by 3 bases and J by 2 bases, leaving 11 bases between them. This CDR3 region has 14 residues. CDR1 and CDR2 from the germline V gene are MNHEY and SMNVEV (reference sequence). The CDR3 protein is CASSFGGRTYEQYF. In nucleotides, the CDR3 is TGTGCCAGCAGTTTCGGAGGGAGAACCTACGAGCAGTACTTC.

The CDR3 region is CASRNRGVYDEQYF. Here the CDR3 DNA reads TGTGCCAGCCGAAACAGGGGAGTTTACGACGAGCAGTACTTC. The rearrangement links TRBV7-8 to TRBJ2-7, with 7 positions matching TRBD1. This CDR3 is built from 14 residues. The V gene's germline CDR1 is SGHVS and CDR2 FQNEAQ. V was pared by 8 bases and J by 5 bases, with 12 bases of the junction left unmatched. The entire variable domain, with the rest obtained from reference TRBV7-8 and TRBJ2-7, is as follows: GAGVSQSPRYKVAKRGQDVALRCDPISGHVSLFWYQQALGQGPEFLTYFQNEAQLDKSGLPSDRFFAERPEGSVSTLKIQRTQQEDSAVYLCASRNRGVYDEQYFGPGTRLTVT.

A few counts support this clonotype. Just one base apart from a much larger clone, this may be a read error. The J gene is TRBJ1-6, the V gene TRBV27; D unclear. Germline values: CDR1 MNHEY, CDR2 SMNVEV (reference sequence). The germline V and J ends were trimmed by 11 bases and 0 bases, with 14 bases remaining between them. This CDR3 is 15 amino acids long. The CDR3, as DNA: TGTGCCGCCAAGGACGTGAGCTCCTATAATTCACCCCTCCACTTT. Amino acids: CAAKDVSSYNSPLHF.

The V call is TRBV5-1, the J call TRBJ1-2; TRBD1 matches at 8 bases. The CDR3 spans 14 residues. From germline, CDR1 is SGHRS and CDR2 YFSETQ. Trimming took 5 bases from V and 1 from J; bases not matched to a gene: 4. The DNA of the CDR3 is TGCGCCAGCAGGAGGGGACAGGATAACTATGGCTACACCTTC. Protein product: CASRRGQDNYGYTF.

The gene calls are TRBV5-5 and TRBJ2-1; TRBD2 is a possible D gene (6 bases). The J call may be wrong; the DNA end is better matched by TRBJ2-7. From germline, CDR1 is SGHKS and CDR2 YYEKEE (reference sequence). The CDR3 has 16 residues. The CDR3 DNA reads TGTGCCAGCAGCTTGCGGGCGGGAAGCTCCTACAATGAGCAGTACTTC. Translating it yields CASSLRAGSSYNEQYF.

This clonotype occurred many times. The chain combines TRBV5-1 with TRBJ1-1, with D unclear. Germline CDR1 SGHRS, CDR2 YFSETQ. This CDR3 comprises 15 residues. Trimming took 2 bases from V and 3 from J, leaving 14 bases between them. CDR3 protein: CASSFGRRRDTEAFF. The CDR3 coding sequence is TGCGCCAGCAGCTTTGGACGTCGGAGGGACACTGAAGCTTTCTTT.

Ten or more counts support this clonotype. This chain uses TRBV30 with TRBJ2-7; 8 bases are shared with TRBD2. The V gene end was trimmed by 5 bases and the J gene end by 3 bases; junction bases not matched to a gene: 9. The germline V gene encodes CDR1 GTSNPN and CDR2 SVGIG (reference sequence). This CDR3 comprises 14 residues. The CDR3 region has the DNA TGTGCCTGGGCGGCGGGGGGCCAATTCTACGAGCAGTACTTC. Encoded protein: CAWAAGGQFYEQYF.

In this sample, this clonotype turned up a few times. V is TRBV3-1 and J is TRBJ2-7; D unresolved. Trimming pared 1 base from V and 5 bases from J, leaving 6 bases between. Germline V gene sequence: CDR1 LGHDT, CDR2 YNNKEL (reference sequence). CDR3 length: 12 amino acids. The CDR3 bases are TGTGCCAGCAGCCAAGTGTCGGACGAGCAGTACTTC. Protein product: CASSQVSDEQYF.

The rearrangement links TRBV4-2 to TRBJ2-5, with D perhaps matching TRBD1 or TRBD2 (6 bases each). The CDR3 consists of 16 residues. Trimming shortened V by 1 base and J by 3 bases, and 15 bases separated the two germline ends. Germline V CDR1 and CDR2: LGHNA, YNFKEQ. Here the CDR3 DNA reads TGTGCCAGCAGCCAAGGGAAGGGGGGTCAAGAAGAGACCCAGTACTTC. This translates into CASSQGKGGQEETQYF.

This clonotype came up a few times. CDR3 protein: CASSMRAGGDTGELFF. The CDR3 DNA reads as TGTGCCAGTAGTATGAGGGCAGGGGGTGACACCGGGGAGCTGTTTTTT. V is TRBV19 and J is TRBJ2-2, with 7 positions matching TRBD1. Germline values: CDR1 LNHDA, CDR2 SQIVND (reference sequence). The CDR3 runs to 16 residues. The ends lost 3 bases at V and 3 bases at J; junction bases unmatched: 7.

This chain uses TRBV6-1 with TRBJ2-7, with 9 positions matching TRBD2. The CDR3 extends over 14 amino acids. V lost 7 bases to trimming and J lost 4 bases; unmatched junction nucleotides: 8. The germline V gene encodes CDR1 MNHNS and CDR2 SASEGT. The CDR3 DNA follows: TGTGCCAGCATTAGAGCGGGAGGAACTTACGAGCAGTACTTC. It is translated as CASIRAGGTYEQYF.

This clonotype was observed many times. The V gene is TRBV11-2, the J gene TRBJ1-4; 8 nucleotides line up with TRBD1. In germline, CDR1 is SGHAT, CDR2 FQNNGV. The length of the CDR3 is 15 residues. Trimming at V came to 1 base and at J to 12 bases, leaving 10 bases not matched to a gene. The CDR3 nucleotides are TGTGCCAGCAGCTTAGCAGGGGGCGGATTTGCGGAACTGTTTTTT. It translates to CASSLAGGGFAELFF.

A word on this clonotype: This may be a read error, as it is one base from a much larger clone. V gene TRBV28 combines with J gene TRBJ2-1, with 9 bases matching TRBD2. The germline V gene has CDR1 MDHEN and CDR2 SYDVKM. J gave up 0 bases and V 3 bases, and 12 bases lay outside the gene matches. The CDR3 consists of 19 residues. CDR3 sequence reads: CASSLRTLTSGLSYNEQFF. CDR3 bases: TGTGCCAGCAGTTTGAGAACTCTGACTAGCGGACTCTCCTACAATGAGCAGTTCTTC.

This clonotype was observed a few times. The chain couples TRBV4-1 to TRBJ2-5; TRBD1 might be the D (5 bases). In germline, CDR1 is MGHRA, CDR2 YSYEKL. V was clipped by 4 bases and J by 4 bases, with 19 bases between them. The CDR3 loop spans 16 amino acids. In DNA, the CDR3 is TGCGCCAGCAGCCTACACACCGTCCTAACAGGAGAGACCCAGTACTTC. Amino acids: CASSLHTVLTGETQYF.

This clonotype occurred many times. The rearrangement uses TRBV12-3 or TRBV12-4 and TRBJ2-1; 8 bases match TRBD1. J lost 12 bases, V lost 6 bases, and 19 bases had no gene match. This CDR3 is built from 16 residues. CDR3 sequence reads: CASSPTGGTGKMRQFF. The CDR3 nucleotides read TGTGCCAGCAGCCCAACAGGAGGGACAGGTAAAATGAGGCAGTTCTTC.

This clonotype was counted a single time. The chain recombines TRBV20-1 with TRBJ2-7; TRBD1 might be the D (6 bases). V was pared by 5 bases and J by 5 bases, with 16 bases between. The germline CDR1 and CDR2 sequences are DFQATT and SNEGSKA (reference sequence). CDR3 size: 13 residues. The CDR3 sequence is CSAALQGGDEQYF. The CDR3 DNA reads as TGCAGTGCTGCGCTACAGGGTGGTGACGAGCAGTACTTC.

The chain has TRBV3-1 and TRBJ2-3; D remains ambiguous. Trimming cost V 1 base and J 3 bases, with 26 bases left between them. Germline lookup yields CDR1 LGHDT and CDR2 YNNKEL (reference sequence). The CDR3 extends over 20 amino acids. In nucleotides, the CDR3 is TGTGCCAGCAGCCAAGGGCCGGTGAAGACCGTAAATCTAAGAACAGATACGCAGTATTTT. This encodes CASSQGPVKTVNLRTDTQYF.

J is TRBJ2-7 and V is TRBV19; TRBD1 might be the D (5 bases). Trimming stripped 6 bases from V and 0 bases from J, with 12 bases between. Per germline, CDR1 LNHDA and CDR2 SQIVND (reference sequence). The CDR3 extends over 14 amino acids. The DNA of the CDR3 is TGTGCCAGTAGCCAATATCAGGGCTCCTACGAGCAGTACTTC. Its protein product is CASSQYQGSYEQYF.

This clonotype has only a few counts. This chain links TRBV11-2 with TRBJ2-2, with a weak D call TRBD1 (5 bases). The CDR3 extends over 15 amino acids. V was clipped by 10 bases and J by 0 bases, with 15 bases between them. Per the germline V gene, CDR1 is SGHAT and CDR2 is FQNNGV. The CDR3 bases are TGTGCCACCTATAATAGACAGACGAACACCGGGGAGCTGTTTTTT. Protein sequence: CATYNRQTNTGELFF.

The chain couples TRBV18 to TRBJ2-6; D uncertain. This CDR3 region has 16 residues. V dropped 3 bases and J dropped 4 bases, with 13 bases sitting between them. Germline loops: CDR1 KGHSH, CDR2 LQKENI. This CDR3 reads CASSPRLGQGANVLTF. The CDR3 nucleotides are TGTGCCAGCTCACCCCGACTTGGTCAGGGGGCCAACGTCCTGACTTTC.

This clonotype has at least ten counts. The chain employs TRBV4-1 and TRBJ2-3; no reliable D call. Germline CDR1 and CDR2: MGHRA and YSYEKL. Deletions cut 0 bases from V and 10 bases from J, with 14 bases between. The CDR3 is 14 residues long. Here the CDR3 DNA reads TGCGCCAGCAGCCAAGATTGGGTTAAGGATCCGCAGTATTTT. Its translation: CASSQDWVKDPQYF.

This clonotype was picked up a small number of times. V gene TRBV6-1 combines with J gene TRBJ2-2, with D perhaps matching TRBD2 (6 bases). The V gene lost 6 bases and the J gene lost 1 base, with 15 bases spanning the gap. Germline CDR1 reads MNHNS; CDR2 reads SASEGT. The CDR3 spans 16 residues. CDR3 coding DNA: TGTGCCAGCAGCCTGTTAGCGGTTCGGAACACCGGGGAGCTGTTTTTT. Its translation is CASSLLAVRNTGELFF.

The chain is built from TRBV28 and TRBJ1-2; 8 bases match TRBD1. Germline values: CDR1 MDHEN, CDR2 SYDVKM. V dropped 3 bases and J dropped 6; count of bases not matched to a gene: 9. The CDR3 has 15 amino acids. CDR3 nucleotides: TGTGCCAGCAGTTTCCTCCAGGGGGCATGGCATGGCTACACCTTC. Protein: CASSFLQGAWHGYTF.

The sample holds many counts of this clonotype. V gene TRBV12-3 or TRBV12-4 combines with J gene TRBJ1-5; possible D gene TRBD1, 5 bases. V shed 4 bases and J shed 2 bases, with 12 bases lying between them. CDR3 length: 15 amino acids. Written as DNA, the CDR3 is TGTGCCAGCAGTTGGGGGGGAGGGGGCAATCAGCCCCAGCATTTT. Translation gives CASSWGGGGNQPQHF.

This clonotype has at least ten counts. The genes are TRBV28 and TRBJ2-7; maybe TRBD2 (6 bases). This CDR3 has 15 residues. Trimming stripped 3 bases from V and 0 bases from J, with 12 bases between. Looked up from germline, CDR1 is MDHEN and CDR2 is SYDVKM. CDR3 loop: CASSFSGSGSYEQYF. The CDR3 nucleotides are TGTGCCAGCAGTTTTTCGGGTAGCGGCTCCTACGAGCAGTACTTC.

The chain uses TRBV7-9 and TRBJ2-5; TRBD2 aligns across 9 bases. Germline V gene data show CDR1 as SEHNR and CDR2 as FQNEAQ (reference sequence). Trimming took 2 bases from V and 4 from J; bases not matched to a gene: 8. The CDR3 totals 16 residues. For the CDR3, the DNA is TGTGCCAGCAGCTTAATTCTGGCGGGAGGGCGAGAGACCCAGTACTTC. Protein sequence: CASSLILAGGRETQYF.

The J gene is TRBJ1-1, the V gene TRBV5-1, with D maybe TRBD1 (5 bases). Per germline, CDR1 SGHRS and CDR2 YFSETQ. The CDR3 has 14 residues. The germline V and J ends were trimmed by 0 bases and 5 bases, with 11 bases remaining between them. The CDR3 sequence: CASSLGQLRTEAFF. The DNA of the CDR3 is TGCGCCAGCAGCTTGGGACAGTTGAGAACTGAAGCTTTCTTT.

About this clonotype: A much larger clone differs from this one at a single base, so this may be a read error. V is TRBV11-3 and J is TRBJ2-3; D gene uncertain. CDR1 and CDR2 (germline): SGHNT, YENEEA. V was shortened by 5 bases and J by 5 bases, with 11 bases between the two germline ends. The CDR3 length is 13 residues. The CDR3 sequence: CASSSLRIDTQYF. The CDR3 DNA sequence: TGTGCCAGCAGCAGCCTTCGGATAGATACGCAGTATTTT.